Described below is a single TCR beta chain sequence and its context. In the source study's methods: Nucleated cell counts were estimated from reference gene primer amplification. The method was immunoSEQ multiplex PCR; TCRdb's version includes in-frame clones alone and lacks a portion of them. V and J calls and clone size are those listed in that table; D and trimming were worked out from the DNA. The data show some 120,000 clones, around 90% seen once. This sample was taken from a study of blood T cell repertoires in COVID-19. Study context: From the United States, Italy and Spain came samples of acute and convalescent COVID-19. PBMCs, B-cell-depleted T cells, or T cells provided the cDNA or gDNA that made up the material.

This CDR3 contains 16 residues. The J segment lost 5 bases and the V segment lost 1 base, leaving 8 bases of the junction unmatched. CDR1 is KGHSH, CDR2 LQKENI, per germline. In Seattle, patients joined the study during active infection and were tracked longitudinally. Material: peripheral blood. This TCR came from a man in his sixties with COVID-19, enrolled during active disease. The genes are TRBV18 and TRBJ2-3, with TRBD2 identical over 8 bases. The CDR3 bases are TGTGCCAGCTCACCACGGTCAAGCGGGAGCCTAGATACGCAGTATTTT. This gives the protein CASSPRSSGSLDTQYF.